The 27 T cell receptor beta chains given below trace back to one sample, sequenced in a study of T cells after yellow fever vaccination. TCRdb re-analysed the 5' RACE reads in MiXCR, keeping a single row per CDR3 protein. This table holds under 250,000 distinct CDR3 sequences, less than 3.5% found once. The source material was CD4+ T cells sorted from PBMCs, sampled 10 days after the yellow fever booster vaccination. Every receptor here comes from a man between 18 and 35 years old who received the YFV17D yellow fever vaccine.

The sample holds many counts of this clonotype. The chain is built from TRBV5-1 and TRBJ2-5; D is unresolved. This CDR3 region has 13 residues. V lost 2 bases and J 2 bases, leaving 7 bases between the germline ends. Germline values: CDR1 SGHRS, CDR2 YFSETQ. Written as DNA, the CDR3 is TGCGCCAGCAGCTTACAAGTACAAGAGACCCAGTACTTC. Translation: CASSLQVQETQYF.

The chain is built from TRBV20-1 and TRBJ2-3; D could derive from TRBD1 or TRBD2 (5 bases each). The length of the CDR3 is 14 residues. Per the germline V gene, CDR1 is DFQATT and CDR2 is SNEGSKA (reference sequence). With 2 bases removed from V and 2 bases from J, the gap between germline ends came to 11 bases. The CDR3 DNA reads TGCAGTGCTAGACAGGGAGTTCTCACAGATACGCAGTATTTT. As protein: CSARQGVLTDTQYF.

This clonotype appeared a few times. The chain is built from TRBV6-6 and TRBJ2-7; D not resolved. The CDR3 loop spans 14 amino acids. In germline, CDR1 is MNHNY, CDR2 SVGAGI (reference sequence). V was trimmed by 1 base and J by 5 bases, leaving 12 bases between them. The DNA of the CDR3 is TGTGCCAGCAGTTACTTAGGGTTCCGTGACGAGCAGTACGTC. This encodes CASSYLGFRDEQYV.

This clonotype was recorded a few times. The chain joins TRBV6-2 or TRBV6-3 to TRBJ2-2, with 7 bases fitting TRBD2. CDR3 length: 14 residues. CDR1 MNHEY and CDR2 SVGEGT come from the germline V gene. The V and J ends lost 7 bases and 5 bases, in that order; junction bases with no gene match: 7. The CDR3 DNA follows: TGTGCCAGCACCACCGTCGGGGGGACCGGGGAGCTGTTTTTT. This codes for CASTTVGGTGELFF.

This clonotype was picked up many times. V is TRBV28 and J is TRBJ2-7; 11 nucleotides line up with TRBD2. Germline CDR1 MDHEN, CDR2 SYDVKM. This CDR3 has 15 amino acids. V was clipped by 6 bases and J by 3 bases; unmatched bases: 7. The chain's CDR3 is CASSKPSGGHYEQYV. The CDR3 DNA reads as TGTGCCAGCAGCAAACCTAGCGGGGGGCACTACGAGCAGTACGTC.

This clonotype was picked up a small number of times. V usage is TRBV5-1 and J usage is TRBJ2-2; D gene ambiguous. Germline-derived CDR1 and CDR2 are SGHRS and YFSETQ. The CDR3 loop spans 14 amino acids. V lost 4 bases to trimming and J lost 7 bases, with 14 bases between them. The CDR3, as DNA: TGCGCCAGCAGCGGAGACATGGGAAGCGGGGAGCTGTTTTTT. Translated, it gives CASSGDMGSGELFF.

This clonotype came up many times. The genes are TRBV5-1 and TRBJ2-1, with D maybe TRBD2 (7 bases). The CDR3 has 16 residues. V dropped 4 bases and J dropped 9 bases, with 23 bases sitting between them. CDR1 SGHRS and CDR2 YFSETQ come from the germline V gene. The CDR3 bases are TGCGCCAGCAGCCCACTTGTTGCGGGGGCCCCGGGTGAGCAGTTCTTC. Translating gives CASSPLVAGAPGEQFF. The full variable domain, its missing parts supplied by reference TRBV5-1 and TRBJ2-1, is KAGVTQTPRYLIKTRGQQVTLSCSPISGHRSVSWYQQTPGQGLQFLFEYFSETQRNKGNFPGRFSGRQFSNSRSEMNVSTLELGDSALYLCASSPLVAGAPGEQFFGPGTRLTVL.

The sample holds many counts of this clonotype. The V gene is TRBV12-3 or TRBV12-4, the J gene TRBJ1-5; the match to TRBD1 covers 7 bases. V was clipped by 7 bases and J by 0 bases; unmatched bases: 3. The CDR3 has 14 amino acids. The CDR3 protein is CASNTGVSNQPQHF. In DNA form, the CDR3 reads TGTGCCAGCAATACAGGGGTTAGCAATCAGCCCCAGCATTTT.

This clonotype was picked up many times. The V call is TRBV6-5, the J call TRBJ2-1; 9 positions agree with TRBD1. Germline V gene sequence: CDR1 MNHEY, CDR2 SVGAGI. V was clipped by 2 bases and J by 4 bases; unmatched bases: 3. CDR3 length: 15 residues. The CDR3 loop is CASSYKGTGYNEQFF. CDR3 DNA sequence: TGTGCCAGCAGTTACAAAGGGACAGGGTACAATGAGCAGTTCTTC.

This clonotype has a handful of counts. This chain joins TRBV18 and TRBJ1-1; tentative D call: TRBD1 (6 bases). Germline loops: CDR1 KGHSH, CDR2 LQKENI. This CDR3 comprises 15 residues. The V gene lost 3 bases and the J gene lost 7 bases, with 18 bases spanning the gap. CDR3 nucleotide sequence: TGTGCCAGCTCACCCCCCTGGGGGGGCTCGGGTGAAGCTTTCTTT. This encodes CASSPPWGGSGEAFF. Full variable domain (outside the CDR3, taken from reference TRBV18 and TRBJ1-1): NAGVMQNPRHLVRRRGQEARLRCSPMKGHSHVYWYRQLPEEGLKFMVYLQKENIIDESGMPKERFSAEFPKEGPSILRIQQVVRGDSAAYFCASSPPWGGSGEAFFGQGTRLTVV.

This clonotype has at least ten counts. The V gene is TRBV5-1, the J gene TRBJ2-5; D might be TRBD2 (6 bases). Per the germline V gene, CDR1 is SGHRS and CDR2 is YFSETQ. This CDR3 spans 14 amino acids. With 3 bases removed from V and 4 bases from J, the gap between germline ends came to 13 bases. The CDR3 region is CASSSPAGSETQYF. CDR3 DNA sequence: TGCGCCAGCAGCTCCCCCGCGGGGTCAGAGACCCAGTACTTC.

This clonotype has a handful of counts. The gene calls are TRBV30 and TRBJ1-1; the D is unclear. V lost 3 bases and J lost 6, with 11 bases in between. The germline gives CDR1 GTSNPN, CDR2 SVGIG (reference sequence). The CDR3 sequence is 12 residues long. The CDR3 DNA reads TGTGCCTGGAGGACCCGGACCGCTGAAGCTTTCTTT. Protein sequence: CAWRTRTAEAFF.

This clonotype was counted ten times or more. This sequence joins TRBV7-2 and TRBJ2-5; D may match TRBD1 or TRBD2 (5 bases each). Germline CDR1 SGHTA, CDR2 FQGNSA. This CDR3 is built from 14 residues. Deletions cut 2 bases from V and 5 bases from J, with 12 bases between. The CDR3 nucleotides read TGTGCCAGCAGCTTACTTACCAGGGAGGAGACCCAGTACTTC. Protein sequence: CASSLLTREETQYF.

This clonotype has at least ten counts. The V gene is TRBV5-1, the J gene TRBJ2-5; 8 positions agree with TRBD2. The CDR3 is made up of 14 amino acids. The germline V gene encodes CDR1 SGHRS and CDR2 YFSETQ. Losses at the gene ends were 3 bases for V and 4 bases for J; bases not matched to a gene: 5. This chain's CDR3 is CASSYGGASETQYF. The CDR3 bases are TGCGCCAGCAGCTACGGGGGGGCCTCAGAGACCCAGTACTTC.

Many counts were recorded for this clonotype. V gene TRBV7-9 combines with J gene TRBJ2-5, with D perhaps matching TRBD1 (6 bases). The germline V gene has CDR1 SEHNR and CDR2 FQNEAQ (reference sequence). The CDR3 runs 13 residues. V was pared by 2 bases and J by 5 bases, with 9 bases between. CDR3 in DNA: TGTGCCAGCAGCTTAAGACAGGCGGAGACCCAGTACTTC. Its protein product is CASSLRQAETQYF.

This clonotype was seen at least ten times. The genes are TRBV20-1 and TRBJ2-3, with 9 bases fitting TRBD1. V was pared by 2 bases and J by 3 bases, with 6 bases of the junction left unmatched. Germline values: CDR1 DFQATT, CDR2 SNEGSKA (reference sequence). The CDR3 is made up of 15 amino acids. Written as DNA, the CDR3 is TGCAGTGCTAGACCCCCCGGGACAGGGACAGATACGCAGTATTTT. Protein: CSARPPGTGTDTQYF.

At least ten counts were recorded for this clonotype. The chain joins TRBV7-8 to TRBJ2-5, with D tentatively TRBD1 (6 bases). Trimming took off 5 bases at V and 5 bases at J, with 24 bases between the two ends. There are 17 residues in the CDR3. Germline-derived CDR1 and CDR2 are SGHVS and FQNEAQ. CDR3 bases: TGTGCCAGCAGCCTAAGTGCAGGGGCCCCATCGTGGGAGACCCAGTACTTC. Its protein product is CASSLSAGAPSWETQYF.

Concerning this clonotype: Being one base from a much bigger clone, this may be a read error. The V and J genes are TRBV18 and TRBJ2-7, with TRBD2 as a possible D gene (5 bases). Deletions cut 5 bases from V and 7 bases from J, with 15 bases between. CDR3 length: 13 residues. Germline V gene lookup returns CDR1 KGHSH and CDR2 LQKENI. The CDR3 region is CASSEQRGQEQYV. CDR3 bases: TGTGCCAGCTCAGAGCAACGGGGTCAGGAGCAGTACGTC.

This clonotype was seen a handful of times. V is TRBV3-1 and J is TRBJ2-7; no definite D call. The CDR3 is 12 residues long. In germline, CDR1 is LGHDT, CDR2 YNNKEL (reference sequence). Trimming left V 5 bases short and J 10 bases short, with 15 bases between. This CDR3 is CASSSTLQNQYF. The CDR3 DNA is TGTGCCAGCAGCTCCACGTTGCAGAATCAGTACTTC.

This clonotype was picked up many times. The rearrangement joins TRBV6-5 to TRBJ1-5, with D maybe TRBD1 (5 bases). The CDR3 totals 14 residues. Trimming cost V 6 bases and J 4 bases, with 13 bases left between them. CDR1 is MNHEY, CDR2 SVGAGI, per germline. The CDR3 protein is CASSRSGGNQPQHF. CDR3 nucleotides: TGTGCCAGCAGCCGCTCCGGGGGGAATCAGCCCCAGCATTTT.

This clonotype was counted a few times. This chain joins TRBV7-2 and TRBJ2-2; TRBD2 agrees at 13 bases. V trimming: 6 bases; J trimming: 7 bases; junction bases outside the gene matches: 14. The germline CDR1 and CDR2 sequences are SGHTA and FQGNSA. This CDR3 is 18 amino acids long. The CDR3: CASSPEGTSGGAIGELFF. The CDR3, as DNA: TGTGCCAGCAGTCCAGAGGGCACTAGCGGGGGGGCCATCGGGGAGCTGTTTTTT.

V usage is TRBV20-1 and J usage is TRBJ1-5, with a weak D call TRBD1 (6 bases). From germline, CDR1 is DFQATT and CDR2 SNEGSKA (reference sequence). Deletions cut 6 bases from V and 2 bases from J, with 20 bases between. There are 16 residues in the CDR3. CDR3 bases: TGCAGTGCGTCAGGAGGGACACCCGGAGGCAATCAGCCCCAGCATTTT. Amino acid sequence: CSASGGTPGGNQPQHF.

The chain employs TRBV7-8 and TRBJ1-6; no definite D call. Deletions cut 11 bases from V and 5 bases from J, with 13 bases between. The CDR3 is 13 amino acids. Germline CDR1 is SGHVS and CDR2 is FQNEAQ. The CDR3 bases are TGTGCCGCCGCCGGGGTCAATAATTCACCCCTCCACTTT. This translates into CAAAGVNNSPLHF.

This chain links TRBV6-1 with TRBJ1-2; TRBD1 matches 7 bases. This CDR3 comprises 15 residues. CDR1 is MNHNS, CDR2 SASEGT, per germline. J gave up 2 bases and V 6 bases, and 9 bases lay outside the gene matches. CDR3 DNA: TGTGCCAGCAGCCCCGACAGGGCGGGGAACTATGGCTACACCTTC. It specifies CASSPDRAGNYGYTF.

V gene TRBV19 combines with J gene TRBJ1-3; tentative D call: TRBD1 (5 bases). The CDR3 is 14 residues long. CDR1 and CDR2 from the germline V gene are LNHDA and SQIVND (reference sequence). With 5 bases removed from V and 1 base from J, the gap between germline ends came to 9 bases. The CDR3 sequence is CASSGHGSGNTIYF. CDR3 in DNA: TGTGCCAGTAGTGGACACGGGTCTGGAAACACCATATATTTT.

This chain joins TRBV13 and TRBJ2-1; 12 nucleotides align to TRBD2. Germline V lookup: CDR1 PRHDT, CDR2 FYEKMQ (reference sequence). The CDR3 length is 16 residues. The ends lost 6 bases at V and 8 bases at J; junction bases unmatched: 11. The CDR3 here is CASSRTSGALGDEQFF. The CDR3 DNA reads as TGTGCCAGCAGTAGGACTAGCGGGGCCTTGGGGGATGAGCAGTTCTTC.

In this sample, this clonotype turned up many times. The chain uses TRBV27 and TRBJ1-2; D is ambiguous. Per the germline V gene, CDR1 is MNHEY and CDR2 is SMNVEV (reference sequence). V gave up 0 bases and J gave up 4 bases, with 12 bases separating them. The CDR3 has 15 amino acids. The DNA of the CDR3 is TGTGCCAGCAGTTTATCTTACCCGGCTTCCTATGGCTACACCTTC. This gives the protein CASSLSYPASYGYTF.